Below are 27 T cell receptor beta chains sequenced from a single sample in a study of T cell responses to AZD1222 COVID-19 vaccine. Some clones are missing from TCRdb's copy, which holds only in-frame ones; the method was immunoSEQ multiplex PCR. Of over 120,000 clones listed, over 85% are singletons. The starting material was peripheral blood, obtained on day 0 of AZD1222 vaccination. Source of these receptors: an adult in good health.

The chain is built from TRBV6-5 and TRBJ2-2; TRBD2 matches 7 bases. Germline assignment: CDR1 MNHEY and CDR2 SVGAGI. V lost 6 bases to trimming and J lost 5 bases; unmatched junction nucleotides: 6. The CDR3 length is 14 residues. CDR3 bases: TGTGCCAGCAGGGGAGGGTCTCGAACCGGGGAGCTGTTTTTT. Protein: CASRGGSRTGELFF.

The chain carries TRBV6-5 and TRBJ2-2; D remains unclear. Looked up from germline, CDR1 is MNHEY and CDR2 is SVGAGI. The V end lost 0 bases, the J end lost 1 base, and 3 bases lay between the germline ends. The CDR3 has 14 amino acids. CDR3 coding DNA: TGTGCCAGCAGTTACTCGGGGAACACCGGGGAGCTGTTTTTT. It specifies CASSYSGNTGELFF.

The CDR3 sequence: CASSDGRGNPQHF. The CDR3 DNA reads as TGTGCCAGCAGTGATGGCCGGGGGAATCCCCAGCATTTT. The chain has TRBV2 and TRBJ1-5, with D possibly TRBD1 on 5 matching bases. CDR3 length: 13 amino acids. In germline, CDR1 is SNHLY, CDR2 FYNNEI. Trimming took off 3 bases at V and 10 bases at J, with 13 bases between the two ends.

The genes are TRBV10-1 and TRBJ2-2, with D unresolved. Germline V lookup: CDR1 WNHNN, CDR2 SYGVQD (reference sequence). This CDR3 spans 15 amino acids. The V end was cut by 10 bases, the J end by 0 bases, with 15 bases between. CDR3 protein: CAITDLQSNTGELFF. The CDR3 DNA reads as TGCGCCATCACAGACTTGCAGTCGAACACCGGGGAGCTGTTTTTT.

The CDR3 spells CAISEGQGPNTEAFF. CDR3 nucleotides: TGTGCCATCAGTGAGGGACAGGGACCCAACACTGAAGCTTTCTTT. This chain links TRBV10-3 with TRBJ1-1; TRBD1 agrees at 8 bases. CDR1 is ENHRY and CDR2 is SYGVKD in the germline V gene. The CDR3 is 15 amino acids. Trimming cost V 2 bases and J 2 bases; bases outside gene matches: 4.

V is TRBV28 and J is TRBJ1-6; unclear D gene. Trimming removed 1 base at V and 5 bases at J, with 9 bases between. The CDR3 length is 15 residues. Germline lookup yields CDR1 MDHEN and CDR2 SYDVKM. For the CDR3, the DNA is TGTGCCAGCAGTTTATCCGGGGAACATAATTCACCCCTCCACTTT. It codes for CASSLSGEHNSPLHF. Drawing the rest from reference TRBV28 and TRBJ1-6, the complete variable domain is DVKVTQSSRYLVKRTGEKVFLECVQDMDHENMFWYRQDPGLGLRLIYFSYDVKMKEKGDIPEGYSVSREKKERFSLILESASTNQTSMYLCASSLSGEHNSPLHFGNGTRLTVT.

The chain uses TRBV10-2 and TRBJ1-6; tentative D call: TRBD1 (5 bases). Between the trimmed V and J ends, which lost 3 bases and 10 bases, there was a span of 13 bases. This CDR3 region has 14 residues. Germline CDR1 and CDR2: WSHSY and SAAADI. CDR3 sequence reads: CASSDLWGESPLHF. Here the CDR3 DNA reads TGCGCCAGCAGTGACCTCTGGGGGGAATCACCCCTCCACTTT.

This sequence joins TRBV6-1 and TRBJ1-2; a weak D match, TRBD1 (5 bases). V was shortened by 4 bases and J by 4 bases, with 19 bases between the two germline ends. The CDR3 is made up of 16 amino acids. Looked up from germline, CDR1 is MNHNS and CDR2 is SASEGT. The CDR3 sequence is CASSAAPGTDVYGYTF. The DNA of the CDR3 is TGTGCCAGCAGTGCCGCTCCCGGGACGGATGTCTATGGCTACACCTTC.

The chain recombines TRBV6-5 with TRBJ1-5, with 9 bases matching TRBD1. The CDR3 consists of 15 residues. Germline V gene sequence: CDR1 MNHEY, CDR2 SVGAGI. Trimming removed 6 bases from V and 6 bases from J; junction bases left unmatched: 9. In DNA, the CDR3 is TGTGCCAGCAGGGGGGACAGGGCTAGCGGTCAGCCCCAGCATTTT. Translated, it gives CASRGDRASGQPQHF.

Regarding this clone: Other nucleotide sequences from this sample produce the same CDR3. The chain recombines TRBV29-1 with TRBJ1-1; no clear D gene. The CDR3 extends over 12 amino acids. Per germline, CDR1 SQVTM and CDR2 ANQGSEA. Trimming took 6 bases from V and 0 from J, leaving 8 bases between them. The CDR3, as DNA: TGCAGCGTCGGACGGATGAACACTGAAGCTTTCTTT. This encodes CSVGRMNTEAFF.

The CDR3 loop reads CASSLSGFQEKLFF. CDR3 sequence (DNA): TGCGCCAGCAGCTTGTCGGGGTTTCAGGAAAAACTGTTTTTT. The chain is built from TRBV5-1 and TRBJ1-4, with unresolved D. CDR3 size: 14 residues. Looked up from germline, CDR1 is SGHRS and CDR2 is YFSETQ. The V end lost 1 base, the J end lost 8 bases, and 12 bases lay between the germline ends.

The gene calls are TRBV7-9 and TRBJ1-1; 7 bases fit TRBD1. V was clipped by 6 bases and J by 10 bases; unmatched bases: 11. CDR3 length equals 13 residues. Germline values: CDR1 SEHNR, CDR2 FQNEAQ (reference sequence). Here the CDR3 reads CASSQGGLSIAFF. Here the CDR3 DNA reads TGTGCCAGCAGTCAGGGGGGGCTTAGTATAGCTTTCTTT.

The chain employs TRBV12-5 and TRBJ2-1, with D perhaps matching TRBD1 or TRBD2 (5 bases each). The CDR3 length is 16 residues. The V and J ends lost 2 bases and 0 bases respectively, with 11 bases between them. The V gene's germline CDR1 is LGHNT and CDR2 FRNRAP. The CDR3 coding sequence is TGTGCTAGTGGTTTGTTCTCAGGGAGCTCCTACAATGAGCAGTTCTTC. This codes for CASGLFSGSSYNEQFF.

The chain is built from TRBV11-2 and TRBJ1-1, with 8 bases fitting TRBD1. V gave up 5 bases and J gave up 3 bases; unmatched junction bases: 2. This CDR3 has 13 residues. The germline V gene has CDR1 SGHAT and CDR2 FQNNGV. DNA of the CDR3: TGTGCCAGCAGCCAGGACAGGGACACTGAAGCTTTCTTT. Residues: CASSQDRDTEAFF.

The chain has TRBV18 and TRBJ1-6; 9 bases align to TRBD1. J lost 6 bases, V lost 2 bases, and 5 bases had no gene match. The CDR3 sequence is 16 residues long. Germline V gene sequence: CDR1 KGHSH, CDR2 LQKENI. CDR3 DNA: TGTGCCAGCTCACCAGAACAGGGGGCAAGTAATTCACCCCTCCACTTT. Translation: CASSPEQGASNSPLHF.

The rearrangement links TRBV18 to TRBJ2-2, with TRBD1 matching over 11 bases. CDR1 and CDR2 (germline): KGHSH, LQKENI. The CDR3 covers 16 residues. Losses at the gene ends were 3 bases for V and 3 bases for J; bases not matched to a gene: 3. The CDR3 DNA reads TGTGCCAGCTCACCCTGGACAGGGGGCGACACCGGGGAGCTGTTTTTT. This codes for CASSPWTGGDTGELFF.

This chain links TRBV25-1 with TRBJ2-1; 9 positions match TRBD1. Germline V gene sequence: CDR1 MGHDK, CDR2 SYGVNS. Trimming removed 5 bases from V and 2 bases from J; junction bases left unmatched: 4. There are 15 residues in the CDR3. The CDR3 loop reads CASSFTGGPYNEQFF. The CDR3 DNA reads TGTGCCAGCAGTTTCACAGGGGGCCCCTACAATGAGCAGTTCTTC.

Only one count was recorded for this clone. The V and J genes are TRBV28 and TRBJ1-3, with unresolved D. The CDR3 consists of 16 residues. Trimming took off 6 bases at V and 0 bases at J, with 15 bases between the two ends. CDR1 is MDHEN and CDR2 is SYDVKM in the germline V gene. The CDR3 sequence: CASRNDPAGSGNTIYF. The CDR3, as DNA: TGTGCCAGCAGGAACGACCCGGCGGGCTCTGGAAACACCATATATTTT.

The chain combines TRBV6-4 with TRBJ1-1; D gene ambiguous. The CDR3 consists of 13 residues. V was pared by 5 bases and J by 3 bases, with 10 bases between. CDR1 is MRHNA and CDR2 is SNTAGT in the germline V gene. CDR3 residues: CASSRIAYTEAFF. The CDR3 DNA reads TGTGCCAGCAGTAGGATCGCCTACACTGAAGCTTTCTTT.

V usage is TRBV6-6 and J usage is TRBJ1-2, with D possibly TRBD1 on 6 matching bases. The V gene lost 3 bases and the J gene lost 3 bases, with 14 bases spanning the gap. Germline loops: CDR1 MNHNY, CDR2 SVGAGI (reference sequence). This CDR3 is built from 15 residues. The CDR3 coding sequence is TGTGCCAGCAGTTATACTCGACAGGAAGACTATGGCTACACCTTC. Translating gives CASSYTRQEDYGYTF.

Here the CDR3 DNA reads TGTGCCAGCAGCTCCTTATTTGACAATGAGCAGTTCTTC. Encoded protein: CASSSLFDNEQFF. The V gene is TRBV12-3 or TRBV12-4, the J gene TRBJ2-1; D is ambiguous. This CDR3 spans 13 amino acids. V lost 6 bases and J 5 bases, leaving 11 bases between the germline ends.

V gene TRBV3-1 (or the pseudogene TRBV3-2) combines with J gene TRBJ1-4; possibly TRBD1 for D (5 bases). Germline lookup yields CDR1 LGHDT and CDR2 YNNKEL (reference sequence). Trimming cost V 6 bases and J 5 bases, with 19 bases left between them. The CDR3 covers 16 residues. As DNA, the CDR3 is TGTGCCAGCAGTCAAACGAGAGGGGTGGGGAATGAAAAACTGTTTTTT. This gives the protein CASSQTRGVGNEKLFF.

The chain has TRBV18 and TRBJ2-1; 7 bases line up with TRBD1. Germline lookup yields CDR1 KGHSH and CDR2 LQKENI. Germline trimming cut 8 bases from V and 8 bases from J; bases unmatched to any gene: 12. This CDR3 contains 14 residues. This chain's CDR3 is CASAARQGLDEQFF. CDR3 bases: TGTGCCAGCGCAGCCCGACAGGGTCTGGATGAGCAGTTCTTC.

The chain couples TRBV2 to TRBJ1-1, with a weak D call TRBD1 (5 bases). V lost 8 bases, J lost 1 base, and 14 bases lay in between. The CDR3 is made up of 14 amino acids. Germline CDR1 reads SNHLY; CDR2 reads FYNNEI. The CDR3 loop reads CASPARGGNTEAFF. CDR3 nucleotides: TGTGCCAGCCCGGCACGGGGCGGGAACACTGAAGCTTTCTTT.

The chain recombines TRBV7-9 with TRBJ2-7; 11 bases are shared with TRBD2. The ends lost 5 bases at V and 4 bases at J; junction bases unmatched: 7. The germline gives CDR1 SEHNR, CDR2 FQNEAQ (reference sequence). The CDR3 spans 15 residues. This CDR3 is CASSPMGLAVYEQYF. The CDR3 DNA sequence: TGTGCCAGCAGCCCTATGGGACTAGCGGTTTACGAGCAGTACTTC. Filled out from reference TRBV7-9 and TRBJ2-7, the complete variable domain reads DTGVSQNPRHKITKRGQNVTFRCDPISEHNRLYWYRQTLGQGPEFLTYFQNEAQLEKSRLLSDRFSAERPKGSFSTLEIQRTEQGDSAMYLCASSPMGLAVYEQYFGPGTRLTVT.

The CDR3: CASSSTGGLGQPQHF. The CDR3, as DNA: TGTGCCAGCAGCTCAACCGGGGGTTTGGGTCAGCCCCAGCATTTT. V and J are TRBV11-2 and TRBJ1-5; TRBD1 might be the D (5 bases). Trimming stripped 4 bases from V and 6 bases from J, with 16 bases between. The CDR3 covers 15 residues. The germline V gene has CDR1 SGHAT and CDR2 FQNNGV.

This sequence joins TRBV19 and TRBJ1-1; D gene unclear. The CDR3 totals 15 residues. Trimming left V 3 bases short and J 5 bases short, with 16 bases between. Germline assignment: CDR1 LNHDA and CDR2 SQIVND (reference sequence). In DNA form, the CDR3 reads TGTGCCAGTAGTATTTTGTTCGGGGAGGAAACTGAAGCTTTCTTT. Its protein is CASSILFGEETEAFF.